The 27 T cell receptor beta chains below were found in one sample sequenced in a study of cytomegalovirus exposure and HLA in healthy donors. The repertoire was sequenced with immunoSEQ multiplex PCR; TCRdb's copy has only in-frame clones and lacks some. The table has some 100,000 clones, 88% seen once. Sequenced input: PBMCs. The receptors here all came from a man between 18 and 35 years old in good health and CMV-seronegative.

This CDR3 is CASSLGTGGSYGYTF. In DNA, the CDR3 is TGTGCCAGCAGCTTAGGGACAGGGGGCAGCTATGGCTACACCTTC. The chain recombines TRBV5-4 with TRBJ1-2; TRBD1 aligns across 12 bases. CDR3 length: 15 residues. Germline-derived CDR1 and CDR2 are SGHNT and YYREEE (reference sequence). Trimming cost V 2 bases and J 4 bases; bases outside gene matches: 3.

V usage is TRBV9 and J usage is TRBJ1-4, with D unresolved. The germline V gene has CDR1 SGDLS and CDR2 YYNGEE. CDR3 length equals 15 residues. Trimming removed 1 base at V and 0 bases at J, with 7 bases between. In DNA, the CDR3 is TGTGCCAGCAGCGTACGTTCCGCAACTAATGAAAAACTGTTTTTT. It yields the protein CASSVRSATNEKLFF. Full variable domain (missing parts from reference TRBV9 and TRBJ1-4): DSGVTQTPKHLITATGQRVTLRCSPRSGDLSVYWYQQSLDQGLQFLIQYYNGEERAKGNILERFSAQQFPDLHSELNLSSLELGDSALYFCASSVRSATNEKLFFGSGTQLSVL.

J is TRBJ1-2 and V is TRBV18; 10 bases map to TRBD1. The CDR3 is 14 amino acids. Trimming cost V 2 bases and J 8 bases; bases outside gene matches: 5. Per germline, CDR1 KGHSH and CDR2 LQKENI. CDR3 amino acids: CASSPTGTGEGYTF. The CDR3 nucleotides read TGTGCCAGCTCACCAACCGGGACAGGGGAAGGCTACACCTTC.

The chain carries TRBV5-4 and TRBJ2-7; D remains unclear. Trimming stripped 0 bases from V and 2 bases from J, with 9 bases between. Germline V gene data show CDR1 as SGHNT and CDR2 as YYREEE (reference sequence). This CDR3 comprises 14 residues. The CDR3 spells CASSLAQSPYEQYF. CDR3 nucleotides: TGTGCCAGCAGCTTGGCACAGTCTCCCTACGAGCAGTACTTC.

As regards this clone: The sample has other DNA sequences that encode this CDR3 too. The chain links TRBV5-1 to TRBJ2-7; D is ambiguous. V was pared by 4 bases and J by 1 base, with 6 bases between. Germline values: CDR1 SGHRS, CDR2 YFSETQ. The CDR3 sequence is 12 residues long. CDR3 DNA sequence: TGCGCCAGCAGCCTTAGTTCCTACGAGCAGTACTTC. Translation: CASSLSSYEQYF.

This chain connects TRBV5-1 to TRBJ2-1, with 7 nucleotides matching TRBD1. The CDR3 is 16 residues long. Germline CDR1 reads SGHRS; CDR2 reads YFSETQ. Unmatched junction bases numbered 8, after V lost 1 base and J lost 4 bases. The chain's CDR3 is CASSLISGTVYNEQFF. The DNA for the CDR3 is TGCGCCAGCAGCTTGATCTCCGGGACAGTATACAATGAGCAGTTCTTC.

The chain employs TRBV30 and TRBJ2-1; D is possibly TRBD2 (5 bases). This CDR3 region has 14 residues. Deletions cut 7 bases from V and 6 bases from J, with 19 bases between. The germline V gene has CDR1 GTSNPN and CDR2 SVGIG (reference sequence). CDR3 region: CASLRRGFGNEQFF. The CDR3 DNA sequence: TGTGCCTCCCTTCGACGGGGTTTCGGCAATGAGCAGTTCTTC. The full variable domain, completed using reference TRBV30 and TRBJ2-1, is SQTIHQWPATLVQPVGSPLSLECTVEGTSNPNLYWYRQAAGRGLQLLFYSVGIGQISSEVPQNLSASRPQDRQFILSSKKLLLSDSGFYLCASLRRGFGNEQFFGPGTRLTVL.

J is TRBJ2-7 and V is TRBV11-2; TRBD2 matches 10 bases. Germline-derived CDR1 and CDR2 are SGHAT and FQNNGV. The CDR3 covers 14 residues. With V trimmed by 6 bases and J by 0 bases, 2 bases remained unmatched. DNA of the CDR3: TGTGCCAGCAGGGGACTAGCGCTCTCCTACGAGCAGTACTTC. It translates to CASRGLALSYEQYF.

Written as DNA, the CDR3 is TGTGCCAGCAGCTTAGCGCGAGGTGGCGATCGAAATCAGCCCCAGCATTTT. It translates to CASSLARGGDRNQPQHF. V and J are TRBV7-8 and TRBJ1-5, with D hard to call. The germline V and J ends were trimmed by 0 bases and 4 bases, with 16 bases remaining between them. This CDR3 comprises 17 residues. Germline V CDR1 and CDR2: SGHVS, FQNEAQ.

The chain links TRBV6-1 to TRBJ1-2, with D tentatively TRBD1 (6 bases). In germline, CDR1 is MNHNS, CDR2 SASEGT. The V gene lost 0 bases and the J gene lost 5 bases, with 16 bases spanning the gap. CDR3 size: 16 residues. The CDR3 nucleotides read TGTGCCAGCAGTGAAGCGAGTGCAGGGGCGGGTTATGGCTACACCTTC. It encodes CASSEASAGAGYGYTF.

The chain has TRBV28 and TRBJ1-4, with D perhaps matching TRBD1 (5 bases). The V and J ends lost 6 bases and 4 bases respectively, with 12 bases between them. CDR3 size: 14 residues. Germline V gene sequence: CDR1 MDHEN, CDR2 SYDVKM. The CDR3 DNA reads TGTGCCAGCAGCGATGCGGGGGTTAATGAAAAACTGTTTTTT. Residues: CASSDAGVNEKLFF. Full variable domain (missing parts from reference TRBV28 and TRBJ1-4): DVKVTQSSRYLVKRTGEKVFLECVQDMDHENMFWYRQDPGLGLRLIYFSYDVKMKEKGDIPEGYSVSREKKERFSLILESASTNQTSMYLCASSDAGVNEKLFFGSGTQLSVL.

The table lists this clone with a count of one. This chain joins TRBV28 and TRBJ1-6, with 7 bases lining up with TRBD1. Germline V CDR1 and CDR2: MDHEN, SYDVKM. The CDR3 is made up of 16 amino acids. The junction had 12 bases not matched to a gene; V was cut back by 5 bases and J by 8 bases. The CDR3 protein is CASSPPRTGPYSPLHF. As DNA, the CDR3 is TGTGCCAGCAGTCCACCCCGGACAGGACCTTATTCACCCCTCCACTTT.

The rearrangement links TRBV11-2 to TRBJ2-7, with 7 nucleotides matching TRBD2. Trimming took 7 bases from V and 6 from J; bases not matched to a gene: 12. The CDR3 sequence is 14 residues long. Germline V gene sequence: CDR1 SGHAT, CDR2 FQNNGV. The CDR3 coding sequence is TGTGCCAGCACCCCCTCCATCCCGGGAGGCGAGCAGTACTTC. Protein product: CASTPSIPGGEQYF.

The chain recombines TRBV7-6 with TRBJ1-3; D possibly corresponds to TRBD1 (5 bases). V was pared by 8 bases and J by 0 bases, with 14 bases between. Germline loops: CDR1 SGHVS, CDR2 FNYEAQ. This CDR3 has 15 amino acids. As DNA, the CDR3 is TGTGCCAGCGGCCCAAACAGGAGCTCTGGAAACACCATATATTTT. The encoded protein is CASGPNRSSGNTIYF.

J is TRBJ2-1 and V is TRBV11-2; 7 bases are a match to TRBD2. Germline loops: CDR1 SGHAT, CDR2 FQNNGV. The CDR3 has 16 amino acids. Unmatched junction bases numbered 9, after V lost 7 bases and J lost 0 bases. Here the CDR3 DNA reads TGTGCCAGCACCCCTATAGCGGGCCCCTCCTACAATGAGCAGTTCTTC. Translating gives CASTPIAGPSYNEQFF.

In DNA form, the CDR3 reads TGCGCCAGCAGCCAAGATATCGCGGGGACGGGCTACGAGCAGTACTTC. Translating it yields CASSQDIAGTGYEQYF. This chain joins TRBV4-1 and TRBJ2-7; maybe TRBD2 (6 bases). The CDR3 is made up of 16 amino acids. The V and J ends lost 0 bases and 3 bases respectively, with 15 bases between them. Germline V gives CDR1 MGHRA, CDR2 YSYEKL.

The chain is built from TRBV4-1 and TRBJ1-4, with 7 bases matching TRBD1. The CDR3 is 18 amino acids. In germline, CDR1 is MGHRA, CDR2 YSYEKL. J lost 0 bases, V lost 4 bases, and 11 bases had no gene match. CDR3 in amino acids: CASSPRQGIFTTNEKLFF. CDR3 sequence (DNA): TGCGCCAGCAGCCCAAGACAGGGTATCTTTACAACTAATGAAAAACTGTTTTTT.

The chain employs TRBV7-8 and TRBJ2-5; 14 nucleotides match TRBD2. The CDR3 spans 17 residues. The V segment lost 1 base and the J segment 6 bases; nucleotides outside the gene matches: 7. Germline V gene data show CDR1 as SGHVS and CDR2 as FQNEAQ. This CDR3 is CASSLGGRTSGRKTQYF. The CDR3 nucleotides read TGTGCCAGCAGCTTAGGGGGGAGGACTAGCGGGAGGAAGACCCAGTACTTC.

The genes are TRBV5-4 and TRBJ2-3; TRBD1 aligns across 7 bases. The CDR3 loop spans 15 amino acids. CDR1 is SGHNT, CDR2 YYREEE, per germline (reference sequence). Losses at the gene ends were 4 bases for V and 2 bases for J; bases not matched to a gene: 7. The CDR3 here is CASSRPTGTTDTQYF. The CDR3 DNA is TGTGCCAGCAGCCGACCGACAGGGACCACAGATACGCAGTATTTT.

This chain uses TRBV19 with TRBJ2-1; 8 nucleotides line up with TRBD1. The V gene end was trimmed by 5 bases and the J gene end by 4 bases; junction bases not matched to a gene: 4. This CDR3 has 14 residues. In germline, CDR1 is LNHDA, CDR2 SQIVND (reference sequence). The CDR3 DNA reads TGTGCCAGTAGTGTAGGACAGGGATACAATGAGCAGTTCTTC. Translated: CASSVGQGYNEQFF.

The chain joins TRBV5-4 to TRBJ2-3; D unresolved. There are 14 residues in the CDR3. The germline V gene has CDR1 SGHNT and CDR2 YYREEE (reference sequence). Trimming took off 3 bases at V and 3 bases at J, with 11 bases between the two ends. The CDR3 nucleotides are TGTGCCAGCAGCTCTACTGATTGGACAGATACGCAGTATTTT. It specifies CASSSTDWTDTQYF.

The V gene is TRBV4-3, the J gene TRBJ2-2, with 7 bases aligning to TRBD2. With V trimmed by 0 bases and J by 0 bases, 4 bases remained unmatched. Germline loops: CDR1 LGHNA, CDR2 YSLEER. The CDR3 is 17 residues long. The CDR3 here is CASSQDHSGTNTGELFF. DNA of the CDR3: TGCGCCAGCAGCCAAGATCACAGCGGGACGAACACCGGGGAGCTGTTTTTT.

This clone was counted between two and nine times. The chain links TRBV5-1 to TRBJ2-1; D remains unclear. Germline lookup yields CDR1 SGHRS and CDR2 YFSETQ. V was trimmed by 0 bases and J by 0 bases, leaving 7 bases between them. The CDR3 consists of 15 residues. Written as DNA, the CDR3 is TGCGCCAGCAGCTTGGTTAGTACCTCCTACAATGAGCAGTTCTTC. Protein sequence: CASSLVSTSYNEQFF.

The rearrangement links TRBV28 to TRBJ1-1; 9 bases align to TRBD1. Germline V gene data show CDR1 as MDHEN and CDR2 as SYDVKM. The CDR3 length is 15 residues. V was clipped by 5 bases and J by 6 bases; unmatched bases: 10. CDR3 DNA sequence: TGTGCCAGCAGTGCCTACAGGGGGCGCCCCCCTGAAGCTTTCTTT. Translation gives CASSAYRGRPPEAFF. Based on the CDR3 plus reference TRBV28 and TRBJ1-1, the full variable domain is DVKVTQSSRYLVKRTGEKVFLECVQDMDHENMFWYRQDPGLGLRLIYFSYDVKMKEKGDIPEGYSVSREKKERFSLILESASTNQTSMYLCASSAYRGRPPEAFFGQGTRLTVV.

This clone occurred once. The genes are TRBV7-9 and TRBJ2-7, with TRBD2 matching over 9 bases. The CDR3 totals 17 residues. The J segment lost 0 bases and the V segment lost 0 bases, leaving 6 bases of the junction unmatched. CDR1 is SEHNR and CDR2 is FQNEAQ in the germline V gene (reference sequence). CDR3 DNA: TGTGCCAGCAGCTTAGCGCAGGGTAGCGGGAGCTCCTACGAGCAGTACTTC. Its translation is CASSLAQGSGSSYEQYF. The whole variable domain, remainder taken from reference TRBV7-9 and TRBJ2-7, is DTGVSQNPRHKITKRGQNVTFRCDPISEHNRLYWYRQTLGQGPEFLTYFQNEAQLEKSRLLSDRFSAERPKGSFSTLEIQRTEQGDSAMYLCASSLAQGSGSSYEQYFGPGTRLTVT.

The chain has TRBV10-1 and TRBJ2-1; TRBD2 matches 14 bases. CDR1 WNHNN and CDR2 SYGVQD come from the germline V gene (reference sequence). This CDR3 has 13 residues. V shed 8 bases and J 6 bases; nucleotides not matched to a gene: 0. The CDR3 sequence: CASGTSGSNEQFF. DNA for the CDR3: TGCGCCAGCGGGACTAGCGGGAGCAATGAGCAGTTCTTC.

The genes are TRBV19 and TRBJ1-2, with a weak D call TRBD1 (6 bases). The V end lost 2 bases, the J end lost 4 bases, and 17 bases lay between the germline ends. Germline V CDR1 and CDR2: LNHDA, SQIVND (reference sequence). This CDR3 region has 16 residues. The CDR3 DNA follows: TGTGCCAGTAGTATACTCATAGCAGGACAGAGCTATGGCTACACCTTC. As protein: CASSILIAGQSYGYTF.